This T cell receptor (beta chain) appears in the sequencing data of a study of human T cells and chemical hapten exposure. About the research overall: Skin on the upper inner arm, about 2 cm by about 2 cm in size, was sensitized with 2% DPC. Each week of the roughly 26-week study, patients had diphenylcyclopropenone applied to the scalp. The cohort included alopecia areata under or over 50% scalp, totalis and universalis. Study-wide points: Clustering by CDR3 similarity yielded significantly more large clusters from expanded TCRs than controls.

This clonotype was seen at least ten times. Antigen specificity is unknown. As to time point: patch test 3, about 24 weeks after DPC sensitization. Treatment indicated: therapeutic diphenylcyclopropenone sensitization with weekly scalp DPC. This CDR3 contains 16 residues. The V gene lost 4 bases and the J gene lost 0 bases, with 14 bases spanning the gap. Germline CDR1 LGHDT, CDR2 YNNKEL (reference sequence). TCRdb passed the RACE reads through MiXCR, listing each CDR3 protein once. This sample carries about 92,000 distinct CDR3 sequences, around 9.9% of them seen once, and the ten largest clones take approximately 1%.

The chain uses TRBV3-1 and TRBJ2-3, with D perhaps TRBD2 (7 bases). The receptor's source is a woman aged 25 to 39 with alopecia areata. Some clones in this sample may be carry-over from other donors' samples. The material was whole blood, obtained in connection with sensitization to the hapten diphenylcyclopropenone (DPC). The CDR3 nucleotides read TGTGCCAGCAGCCTGGGGGGGCGACCTAGCACAGATACGCAGTATTTT. Protein product: CASSLGGRPSTDTQYF.